This TCR beta chain is from a study of shared clonotypes between healthy human individuals. The authors divided CD4+ cells into CD45RA+ naive and CD45RA-negative memory subsets. The CDR3 extends over 17 amino acids. J gave up 0 bases and V 3 bases, and 11 bases lay outside the gene matches. Germline V gene lookup returns CDR1 SGHRS and CDR2 YFSETQ. Overall study findings and caveats: The study found lower generation probabilities in non-shared clonotypes than in those shared by all four donors. Sampling covered blood only; tissue repertoires likely differ.

The repertoire was sequenced with immunoSEQ multiplex PCR; TCRdb's copy has only in-frame clones and lacks some. Of approximately 2.1 million clones listed, approximately 95% were seen once; the top ten hold 0.39%. Remarks on this clone: Its antigen is unknown.

The gene calls are TRBV5-1 and TRBJ1-2; 7 nucleotides align to TRBD1. What was sequenced was naive CD4+ T cells from PBMCs. Subset described: CD45RA+ positively selected. This TCR was sampled from a man younger than 30 in good health. Some clones in this sample may be carry-over from other donors' samples. The CDR3: CASSYLEGALANYGYTF. CDR3 bases: TGCGCCAGCAGCTATCTGGAGGGGGCACTCGCTAACTATGGCTACACCTTC.